This note documents a single TCR beta chain sequence. Recruited during active infection, patients (from Seattle) were subsequently followed longitudinally. This record comes from a study of blood T cell repertoires in COVID-19. In the study overall: Samples of COVID-19 (acute and convalescent) were obtained from the United States, Italy and Spain. Sample material is recorded as cDNA or gDNA derived from T cells, B-cell-depleted T cells, or PBMCs.

The CDR3 runs to 10 residues. V lost 7 bases to trimming and J lost 12 bases, with 15 bases between them. The germline V gene encodes CDR1 SQVTM and CDR2 ANQGSEA. Per the original data handling: From reference gene primer amplification, estimates of nucleated cell counts were derived. The assay was immunoSEQ multiplex PCR, and TCRdb's table has in-frame clones only and misses some. The V and J calls and the clone size are those of that table, but D and trimming were determined from the DNA. The table has roughly 150,000 clones, around 91% seen once; the top ten hold roughly an eighth. The specimen was peripheral blood. This chain uses TRBV29-1 with TRBJ2-5; possibly TRBD1 for D (6 bases). The TCR sequence derives from a man younger than 35 with COVID-19, enrolled during active disease. The CDR3: CSALTGHKYF. The CDR3 bases are TGCAGCGCTCTGACGGGACACAAGTACTTC.